This T cell receptor (beta chain) was obtained from a study of blood T cell repertoires in COVID-19. For the study at large: COVID-19 samples, acute and convalescent, were from the United States, Italy and Spain. In each case, the material was cDNA or gDNA derived from T cells, B-cell-depleted T cells, or PBMCs.

In the original processing: Reference gene primer amplification gave nucleated cell count estimates. TCRdb's copy holds only in-frame clones and misses some; the assay was immunoSEQ multiplex PCR. V, J and clone size are taken as reported in that table, and D and trimming were inferred from the DNA itself. The sample includes fewer than 35,000 clones, around 93% of them seen just once. Germline V CDR1 and CDR2: MNHNS, SASEGT. The CDR3 extends over 16 amino acids. Trimming cost V 3 bases and J 5 bases, with 19 bases left between them. This TCR was recovered from a human donor with active COVID-19. The donor label of this sample is uncertain. Sequencing input: peripheral blood. The chain employs TRBV6-1 and TRBJ2-5, with a tentative D call TRBD2 (7 bases). The CDR3 region has the DNA TGTGCCAGCAGTGATGGGGGGGCCACCAGAGCGGAGACCCAGTACTTC. Translating gives CASSDGGATRAETQYF.